Sequencing of this T cell receptor beta chain was carried out in a study of shared clonotypes between healthy human individuals. For the study at large: Three CD4 naive, three CD4 memory, two CD8 naive and one CD8 memory plate were used per donor.

Authors' processing steps: Filtering differed, since immunoSEQ gave only junction sequences and no quality scores. The repertoire was sequenced with immunoSEQ multiplex PCR; TCRdb's copy has only in-frame clones and lacks some. D and trimming were read from the DNA, whereas the V and J calls and clone size are those reported in that table. The sample yields 2 million to 2.5 million clones, less than 95% seen once. Healthy HIV-negative adults with no recent acute infections or vaccinations were recruited as donors. This CDR3 comprises 14 residues. The V gene's germline CDR1 is SQVTM and CDR2 ANQGSEA. The source is a man aged 18-30 years in good health. Some clones in this sample may be carry-over from other donors' samples. The chain links TRBV29-1 to TRBJ2-1; the match to TRBD2 covers 7 bases. Material for sequencing was naive CD4+ T cells from PBMCs. The subset here: CD45RA+ positively selected. CDR3 in DNA: TGCAGTGCTAAGGGCGGGAGCTCCTACAATGAGCAGTTCTTC. It encodes CSAKGGSSYNEQFF.